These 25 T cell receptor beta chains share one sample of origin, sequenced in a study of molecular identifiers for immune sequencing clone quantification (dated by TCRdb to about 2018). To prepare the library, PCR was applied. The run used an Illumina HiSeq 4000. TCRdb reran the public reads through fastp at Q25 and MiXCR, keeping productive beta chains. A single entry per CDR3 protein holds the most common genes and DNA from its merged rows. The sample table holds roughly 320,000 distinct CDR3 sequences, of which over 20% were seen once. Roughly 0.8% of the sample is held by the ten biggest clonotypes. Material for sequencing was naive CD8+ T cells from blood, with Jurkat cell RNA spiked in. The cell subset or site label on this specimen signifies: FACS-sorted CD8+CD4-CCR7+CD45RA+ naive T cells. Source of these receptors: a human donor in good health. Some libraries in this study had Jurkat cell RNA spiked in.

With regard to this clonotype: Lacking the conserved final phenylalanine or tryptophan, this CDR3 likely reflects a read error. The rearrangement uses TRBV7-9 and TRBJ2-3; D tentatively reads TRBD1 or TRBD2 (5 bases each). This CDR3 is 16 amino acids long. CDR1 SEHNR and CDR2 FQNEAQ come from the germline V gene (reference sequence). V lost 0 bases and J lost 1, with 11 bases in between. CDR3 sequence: CASSLAWDLGTDTQYS. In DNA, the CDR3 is TGTGCCAGCAGCTTAGCCTGGGACCTAGGCACAGATACGCAGTATTCT.

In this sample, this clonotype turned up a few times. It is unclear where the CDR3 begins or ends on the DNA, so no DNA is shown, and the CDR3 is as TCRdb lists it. CDR3 in amino acids: CISVPEKGVYQPQHF. V usage is TRBV7-5 and J usage is TRBJ1-5; the table assigns TRBD1, which was not confirmed against the DNA. TRBV7-5 is noted as a pseudogene. The CDR3 totals 15 residues, both ends included.

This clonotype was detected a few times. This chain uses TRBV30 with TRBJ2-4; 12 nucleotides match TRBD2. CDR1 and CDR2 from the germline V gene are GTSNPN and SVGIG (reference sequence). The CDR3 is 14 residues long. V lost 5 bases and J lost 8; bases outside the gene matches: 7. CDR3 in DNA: TGTGCCTGGGACACTAGCGGGAGGACGGACATTCAGTACTTC. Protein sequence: CAWDTSGRTDIQYF.

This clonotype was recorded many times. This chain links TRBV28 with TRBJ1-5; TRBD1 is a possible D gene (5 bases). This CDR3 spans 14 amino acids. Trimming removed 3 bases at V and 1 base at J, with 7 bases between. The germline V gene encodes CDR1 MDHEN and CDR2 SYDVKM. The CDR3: CASSFRDSNQPQHF. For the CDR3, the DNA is TGTGCCAGCAGTTTCCGGGACAGCAATCAGCCCCAGCATTTT.

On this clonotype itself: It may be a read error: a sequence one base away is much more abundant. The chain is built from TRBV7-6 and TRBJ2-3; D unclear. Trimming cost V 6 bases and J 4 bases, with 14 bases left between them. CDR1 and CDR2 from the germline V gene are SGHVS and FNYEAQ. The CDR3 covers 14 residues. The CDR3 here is CASRSGGGADTQYF. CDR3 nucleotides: TGTGCCAGCAGATCAGGCGGTGGCGCAGATACGCAGTATTTT. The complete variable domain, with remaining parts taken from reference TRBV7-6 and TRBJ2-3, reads GAGVSQSPRYKVTKRGQDVALRCDPISGHVSLYWYRQALGQGPEFLTYFNYEAQQDKSGLPNDRFSAERPEGSISTLTIQRTEQRDSAMYRCASRSGGGADTQYFGPGTRLTVL.

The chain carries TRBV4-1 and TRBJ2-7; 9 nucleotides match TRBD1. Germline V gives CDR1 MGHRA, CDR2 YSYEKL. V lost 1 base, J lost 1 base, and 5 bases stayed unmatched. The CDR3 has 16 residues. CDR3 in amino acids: CASSQGLGQGSYEQYF. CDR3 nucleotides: TGCGCCAGCAGCCAAGGTCTGGGACAGGGTTCCTACGAGCAGTACTTC.

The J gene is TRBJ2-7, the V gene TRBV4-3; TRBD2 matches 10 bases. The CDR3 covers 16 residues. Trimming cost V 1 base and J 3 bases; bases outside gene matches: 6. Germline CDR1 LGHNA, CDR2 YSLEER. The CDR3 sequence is CASSQGVAGGLYEQYF. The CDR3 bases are TGCGCCAGCAGCCAAGGTGTAGCGGGAGGCCTCTACGAGCAGTACTTC.

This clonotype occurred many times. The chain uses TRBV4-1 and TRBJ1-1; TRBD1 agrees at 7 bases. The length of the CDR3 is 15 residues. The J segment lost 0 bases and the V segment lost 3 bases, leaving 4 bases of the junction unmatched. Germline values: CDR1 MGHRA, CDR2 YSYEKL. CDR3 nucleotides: TGCGCCAGCAGCCACCAGGGACAGATGAACACTGAAGCTTTCTTT. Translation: CASSHQGQMNTEAFF.

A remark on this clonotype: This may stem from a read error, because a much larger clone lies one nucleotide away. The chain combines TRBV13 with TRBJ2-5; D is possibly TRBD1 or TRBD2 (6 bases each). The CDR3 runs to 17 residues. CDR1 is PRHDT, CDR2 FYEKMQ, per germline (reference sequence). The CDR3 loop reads CTSSLGGDLGGQETQYF. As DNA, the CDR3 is TGTACCAGCAGCTTAGGCGGGGACCTAGGGGGCCAAGAGACCCAGTACTTC.

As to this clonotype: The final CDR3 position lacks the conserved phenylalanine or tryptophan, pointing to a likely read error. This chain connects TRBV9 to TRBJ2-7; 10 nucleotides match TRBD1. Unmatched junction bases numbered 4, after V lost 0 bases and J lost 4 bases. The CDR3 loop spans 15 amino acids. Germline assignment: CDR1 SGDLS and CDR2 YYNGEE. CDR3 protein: CASSVGGQGTYEQYL. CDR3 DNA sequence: TGTGCCAGCAGCGTAGGGGGACAGGGGACATACGAGCAGTACCTC.

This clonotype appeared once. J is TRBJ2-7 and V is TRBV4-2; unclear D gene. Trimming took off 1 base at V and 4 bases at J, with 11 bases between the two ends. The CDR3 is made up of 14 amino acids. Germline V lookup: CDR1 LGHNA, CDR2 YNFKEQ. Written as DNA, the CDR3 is TGTGCCAGCAGCCAAGCTGAGCAGGTTTACGAGCAGTACTTC. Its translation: CASSQAEQVYEQYF.

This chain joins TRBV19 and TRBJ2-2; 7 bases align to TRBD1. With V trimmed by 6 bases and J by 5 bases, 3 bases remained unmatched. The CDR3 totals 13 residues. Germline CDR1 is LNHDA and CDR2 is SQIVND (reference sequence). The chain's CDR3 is CASRGRGTGELFF. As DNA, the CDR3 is TGTGCCAGTAGGGGCAGGGGGACCGGGGAGCTGTTTTTT.

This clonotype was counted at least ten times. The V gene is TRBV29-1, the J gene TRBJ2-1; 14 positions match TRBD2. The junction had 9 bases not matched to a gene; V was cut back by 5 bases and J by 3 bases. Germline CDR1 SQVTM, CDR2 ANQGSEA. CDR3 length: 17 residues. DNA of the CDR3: TGCAGCGTTTCGGGACTAGCGGGAGAAGAAAACTACAATGAGCAGTTCTTC. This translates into CSVSGLAGEENYNEQFF.

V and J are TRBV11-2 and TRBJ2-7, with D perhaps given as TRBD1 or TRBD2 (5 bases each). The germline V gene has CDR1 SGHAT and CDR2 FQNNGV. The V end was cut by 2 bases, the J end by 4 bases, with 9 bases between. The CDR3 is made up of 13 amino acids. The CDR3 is CASSLFEGYEQYF. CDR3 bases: TGTGCCAGCAGCTTATTCGAGGGGTACGAGCAGTACTTC.

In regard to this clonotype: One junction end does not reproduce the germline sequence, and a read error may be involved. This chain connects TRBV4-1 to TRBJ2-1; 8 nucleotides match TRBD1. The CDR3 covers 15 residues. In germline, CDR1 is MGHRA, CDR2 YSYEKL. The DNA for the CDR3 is TGCGCCGGCAGCCCGACGACAGGGGACTACAATGAGCAGTTCTTC. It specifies CAGSPTTGDYNEQFF.

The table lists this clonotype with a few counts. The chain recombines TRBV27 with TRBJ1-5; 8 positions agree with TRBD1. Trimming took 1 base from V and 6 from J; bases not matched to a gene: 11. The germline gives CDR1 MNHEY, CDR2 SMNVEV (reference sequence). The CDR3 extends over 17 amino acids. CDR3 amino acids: CASSLLGQGAVGQPQHF. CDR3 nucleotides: TGTGCCAGCAGTTTATTAGGGCAGGGGGCGGTAGGTCAGCCCCAGCATTTT.

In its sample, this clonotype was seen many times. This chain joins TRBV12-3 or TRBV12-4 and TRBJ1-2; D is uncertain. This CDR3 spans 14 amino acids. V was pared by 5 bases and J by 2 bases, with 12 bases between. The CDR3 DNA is TGTGCCAGCAGTCCAATACACGAAAACTATGGCTACACCTTC. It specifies CASSPIHENYGYTF.

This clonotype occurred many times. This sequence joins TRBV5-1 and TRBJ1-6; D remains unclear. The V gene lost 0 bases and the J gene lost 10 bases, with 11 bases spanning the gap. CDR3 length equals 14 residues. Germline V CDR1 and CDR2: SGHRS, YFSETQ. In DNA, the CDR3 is TGCGCCAGCAGCTTGGACAGATTTGGATCACCCCTCCACTTT. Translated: CASSLDRFGSPLHF.

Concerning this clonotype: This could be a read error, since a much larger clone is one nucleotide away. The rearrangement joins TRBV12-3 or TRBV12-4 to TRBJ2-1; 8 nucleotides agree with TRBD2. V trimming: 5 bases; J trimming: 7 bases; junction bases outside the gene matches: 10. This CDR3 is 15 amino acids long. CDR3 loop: CASSKSGGTFNEQFF. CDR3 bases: TGTGCCAGCAGTAAAAGCGGGGGCACCTTTAATGAGCAGTTCTTC.

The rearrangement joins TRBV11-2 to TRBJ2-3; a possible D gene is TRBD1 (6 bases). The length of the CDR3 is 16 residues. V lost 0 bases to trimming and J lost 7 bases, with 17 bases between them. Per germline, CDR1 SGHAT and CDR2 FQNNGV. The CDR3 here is CASSLDQGLGAHTQYF. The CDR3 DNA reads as TGTGCCAGCAGCTTAGATCAGGGATTGGGGGCGCATACGCAGTATTTT. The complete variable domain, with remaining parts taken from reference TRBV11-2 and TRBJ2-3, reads EAGVAQSPRYKIIEKRQSVAFWCNPISGHATLYWYQQILGQGPKLLIQFQNNGVVDDSQLPKDRFSAERLKGVDSTLKIQPAKLEDSAVYLCASSLDQGLGAHTQYFGPGTRLTVL.

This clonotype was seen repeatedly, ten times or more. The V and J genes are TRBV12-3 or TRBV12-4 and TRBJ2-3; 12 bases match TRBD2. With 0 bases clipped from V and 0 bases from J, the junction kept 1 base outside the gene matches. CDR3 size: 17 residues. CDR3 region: CASSLAGLAGSTDTQYF. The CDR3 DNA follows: TGTGCCAGCAGTTTAGCGGGACTAGCGGGCAGCACAGATACGCAGTATTTT.

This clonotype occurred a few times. Written as DNA, the CDR3 is TGTGCCAGCAGCTTCGACAGGGGGTTCACTGAAGCTTTCTTT. It yields the protein CASSFDRGFTEAFF. The chain carries TRBV7-3 and TRBJ1-1, with TRBD1 matching over 9 bases. Losses at the gene ends were 3 bases for V and 4 bases for J; bases not matched to a gene: 3. Germline loops: CDR1 SGHTA, CDR2 FQGTGA. The length of the CDR3 is 14 residues.

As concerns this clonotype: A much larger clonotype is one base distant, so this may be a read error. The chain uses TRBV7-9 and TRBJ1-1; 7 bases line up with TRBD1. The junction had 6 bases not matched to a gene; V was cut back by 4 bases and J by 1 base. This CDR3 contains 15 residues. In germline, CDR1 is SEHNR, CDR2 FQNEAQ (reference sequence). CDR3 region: CASSWRQGQNTEAFF. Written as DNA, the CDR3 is TGTGCCAGCAGCTGGAGACAGGGACAGAACACTGAAGCTTTCTTT.

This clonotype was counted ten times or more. The chain's CDR3 is CSARDRQGIEQYF. Here the CDR3 DNA reads TGCAGTGCTAGAGATCGTCAGGGGATCGAGCAGTACTTC. V and J are TRBV20-1 and TRBJ2-7; tentative D call: TRBD1 (6 bases). This CDR3 comprises 13 residues. Trimming removed 0 bases from V and 6 bases from J, with 12 bases in between. Looked up from germline, CDR1 is DFQATT and CDR2 is SNEGSKA (reference sequence).

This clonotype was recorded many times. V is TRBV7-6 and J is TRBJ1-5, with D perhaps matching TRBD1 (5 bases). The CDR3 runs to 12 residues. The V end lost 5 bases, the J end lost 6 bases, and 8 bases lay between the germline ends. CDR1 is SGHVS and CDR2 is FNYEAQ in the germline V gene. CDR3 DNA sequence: TGTGCCAGCAGCCCTCAGGGTCAGCCCCAGCATTTT. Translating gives CASSPQGQPQHF.